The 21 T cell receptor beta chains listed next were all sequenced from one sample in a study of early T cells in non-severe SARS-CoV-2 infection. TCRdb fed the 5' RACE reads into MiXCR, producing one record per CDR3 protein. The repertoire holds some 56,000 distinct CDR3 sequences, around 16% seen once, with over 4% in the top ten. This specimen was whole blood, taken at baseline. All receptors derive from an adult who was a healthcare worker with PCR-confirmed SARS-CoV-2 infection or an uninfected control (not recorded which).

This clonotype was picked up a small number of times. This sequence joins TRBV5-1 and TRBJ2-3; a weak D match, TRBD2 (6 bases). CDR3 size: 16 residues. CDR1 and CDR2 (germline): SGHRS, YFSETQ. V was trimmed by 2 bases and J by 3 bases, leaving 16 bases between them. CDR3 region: CASSFSTRLVTDTQYF. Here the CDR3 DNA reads TGCGCCAGCAGCTTCTCGACTAGACTGGTAACAGATACGCAGTATTTT.

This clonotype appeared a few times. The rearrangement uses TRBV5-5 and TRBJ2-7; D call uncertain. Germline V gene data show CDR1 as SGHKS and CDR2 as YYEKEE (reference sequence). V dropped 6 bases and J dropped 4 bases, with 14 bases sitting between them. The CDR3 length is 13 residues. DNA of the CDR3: TGTGCCAGCAACCCGACACGGAGTTACGAGCAGTACTTC. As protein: CASNPTRSYEQYF. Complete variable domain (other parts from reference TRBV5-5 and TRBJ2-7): DAGVTQSPTHLIKTRGQQVTLRCSPISGHKSVSWYQQVLGQGPQFIFQYYEKEERGRGNFPDRFSARQFPNYSSELNVNALLLGDSALYLCASNPTRSYEQYFGPGTRLTVT.

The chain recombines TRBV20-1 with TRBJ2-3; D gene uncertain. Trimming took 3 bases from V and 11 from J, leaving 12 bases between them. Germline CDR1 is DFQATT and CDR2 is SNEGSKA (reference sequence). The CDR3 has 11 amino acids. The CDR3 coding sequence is TGCAGTGCTAGGGCACCCCCCAGGCAGTATTTT. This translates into CSARAPPRQYF.

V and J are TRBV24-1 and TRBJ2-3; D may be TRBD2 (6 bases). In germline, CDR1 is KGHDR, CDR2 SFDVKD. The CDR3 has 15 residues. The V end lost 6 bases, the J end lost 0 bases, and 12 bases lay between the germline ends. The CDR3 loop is CATSSPGESTDTQYF. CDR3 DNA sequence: TGTGCCACCAGTTCTCCGGGGGAAAGCACAGATACGCAGTATTTT.

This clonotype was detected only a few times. In nucleotides, the CDR3 is TGCGCCAGTACGACAGGGGGGGACACAGATACGCAGTATTTT. Its translation is CASTTGGDTDTQYF. The chain combines TRBV10-2 with TRBJ2-3; the match to TRBD1 covers 9 bases. CDR1 is WSHSY and CDR2 is SAAADI in the germline V gene. V trimming: 9 bases; J trimming: 2 bases; junction bases outside the gene matches: 6. The CDR3 contains 14 residues.

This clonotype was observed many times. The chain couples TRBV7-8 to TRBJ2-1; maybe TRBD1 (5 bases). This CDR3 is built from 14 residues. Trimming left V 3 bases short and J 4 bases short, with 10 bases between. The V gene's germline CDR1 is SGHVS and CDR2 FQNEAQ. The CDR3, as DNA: TGTGCCAGCAGCTTCCGGACAACGTACAATGAGCAGTTCTTC. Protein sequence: CASSFRTTYNEQFF.

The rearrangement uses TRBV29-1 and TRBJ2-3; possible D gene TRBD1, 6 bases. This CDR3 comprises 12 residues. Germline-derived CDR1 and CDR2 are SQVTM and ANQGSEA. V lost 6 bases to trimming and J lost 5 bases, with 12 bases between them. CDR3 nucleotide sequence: TGCAGCGTGGCTAGCAGGGGAGATACGCAGTATTTT. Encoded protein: CSVASRGDTQYF.

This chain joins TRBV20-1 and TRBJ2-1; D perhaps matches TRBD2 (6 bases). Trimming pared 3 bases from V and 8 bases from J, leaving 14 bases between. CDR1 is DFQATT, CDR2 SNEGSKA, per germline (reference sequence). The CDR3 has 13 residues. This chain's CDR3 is CSASGGNGDEQFF. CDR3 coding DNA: TGCAGTGCTAGTGGCGGGAATGGCGATGAGCAGTTCTTC.

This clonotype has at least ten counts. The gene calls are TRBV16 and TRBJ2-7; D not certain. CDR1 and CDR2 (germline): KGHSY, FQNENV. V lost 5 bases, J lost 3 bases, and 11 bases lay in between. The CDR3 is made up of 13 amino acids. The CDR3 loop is CASSADQIYEQYF. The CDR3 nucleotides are TGTGCCAGCAGCGCGGACCAAATCTACGAGCAGTACTTC.

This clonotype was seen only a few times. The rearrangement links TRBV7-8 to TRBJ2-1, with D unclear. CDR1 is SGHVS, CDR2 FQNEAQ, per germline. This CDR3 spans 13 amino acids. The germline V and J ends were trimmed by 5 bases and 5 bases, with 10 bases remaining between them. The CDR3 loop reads CASSRGPNNEQFF. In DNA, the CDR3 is TGTGCCAGCAGCCGCGGACCTAACAATGAGCAGTTCTTC. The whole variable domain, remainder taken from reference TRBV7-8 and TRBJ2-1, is GAGVSQSPRYKVAKRGQDVALRCDPISGHVSLFWYQQALGQGPEFLTYFQNEAQLDKSGLPSDRFFAERPEGSVSTLKIQRTQQEDSAVYLCASSRGPNNEQFFGPGTRLTVL.

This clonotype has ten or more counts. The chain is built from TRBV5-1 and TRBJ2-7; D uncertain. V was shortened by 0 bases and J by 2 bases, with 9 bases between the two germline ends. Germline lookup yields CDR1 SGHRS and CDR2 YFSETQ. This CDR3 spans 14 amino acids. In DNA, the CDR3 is TGCGCCAGCAGCTTGGATGGAGCCACCTACGAGCAGTACTTC. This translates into CASSLDGATYEQYF.

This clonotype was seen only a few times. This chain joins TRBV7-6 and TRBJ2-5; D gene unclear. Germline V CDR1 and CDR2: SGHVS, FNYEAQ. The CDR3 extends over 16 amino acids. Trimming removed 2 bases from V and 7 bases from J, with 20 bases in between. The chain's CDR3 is CASSLFAPALDGTQYF. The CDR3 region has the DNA TGTGCCAGCAGCTTATTTGCACCTGCCCTCGATGGGACCCAGTACTTC.

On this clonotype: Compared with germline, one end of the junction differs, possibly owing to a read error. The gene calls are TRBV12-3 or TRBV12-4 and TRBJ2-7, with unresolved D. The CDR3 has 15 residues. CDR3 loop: CASSFSLASRNEQHF. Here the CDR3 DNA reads TGTGCCAGCAGTTTTAGTCTGGCCTCGAGGAACGAGCAGCACTTC.

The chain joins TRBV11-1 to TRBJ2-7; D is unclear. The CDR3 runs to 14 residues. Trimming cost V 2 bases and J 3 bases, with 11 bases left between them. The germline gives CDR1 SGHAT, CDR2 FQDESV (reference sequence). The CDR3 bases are TGTGCCAGCAGCTTACCCGGGTCGTTCTACGAGCAGTACTTC. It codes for CASSLPGSFYEQYF.

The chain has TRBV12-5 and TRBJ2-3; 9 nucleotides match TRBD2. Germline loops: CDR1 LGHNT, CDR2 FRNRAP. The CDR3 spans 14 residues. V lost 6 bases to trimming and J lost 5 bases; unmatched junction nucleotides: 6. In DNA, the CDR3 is TGTGCTAGTGGCCTTAGCGGGAGTGGAGATACGCAGTATTTT. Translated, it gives CASGLSGSGDTQYF.

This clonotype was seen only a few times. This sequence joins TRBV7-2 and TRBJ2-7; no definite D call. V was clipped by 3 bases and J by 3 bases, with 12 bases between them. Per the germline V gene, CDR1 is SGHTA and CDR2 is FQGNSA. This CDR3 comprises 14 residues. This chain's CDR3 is CASSFPREDYEQYF. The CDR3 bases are TGTGCCAGCAGCTTCCCGCGTGAAGACTACGAGCAGTACTTC.

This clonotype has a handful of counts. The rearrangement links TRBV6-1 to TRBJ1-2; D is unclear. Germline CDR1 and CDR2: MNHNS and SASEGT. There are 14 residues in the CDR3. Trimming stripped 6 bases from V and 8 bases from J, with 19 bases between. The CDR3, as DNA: TGTGCCAGCAGATCTCGTGCGGGGTTAGAGGGCTACACCTTC. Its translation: CASRSRAGLEGYTF.

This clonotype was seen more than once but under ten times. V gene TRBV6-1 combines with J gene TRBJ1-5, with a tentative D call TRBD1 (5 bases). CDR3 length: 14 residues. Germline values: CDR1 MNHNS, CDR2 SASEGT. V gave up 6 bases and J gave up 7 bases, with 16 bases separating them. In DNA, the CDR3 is TGTGCCAGCAGCCCGTCAGGGCTCTCCCAGCCCCAGCATTTT. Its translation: CASSPSGLSQPQHF.

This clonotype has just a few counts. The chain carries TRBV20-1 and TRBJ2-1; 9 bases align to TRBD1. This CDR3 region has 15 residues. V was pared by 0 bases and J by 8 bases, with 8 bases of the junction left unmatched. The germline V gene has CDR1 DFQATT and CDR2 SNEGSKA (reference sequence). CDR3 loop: CSARDRDRGGDEQFF. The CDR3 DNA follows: TGCAGTGCTAGAGACAGAGACAGGGGGGGCGATGAGCAGTTCTTC.

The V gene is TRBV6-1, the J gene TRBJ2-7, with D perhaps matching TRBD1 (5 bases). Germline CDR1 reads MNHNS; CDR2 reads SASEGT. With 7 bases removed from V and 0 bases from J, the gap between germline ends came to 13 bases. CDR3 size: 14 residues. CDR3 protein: CASNTRTYSYEQYF. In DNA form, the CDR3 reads TGTGCCAGCAACACCAGGACATACTCCTACGAGCAGTACTTC.

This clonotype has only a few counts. CDR3 loop: CASSIVGPTAGNEQFF. The CDR3 DNA sequence: TGTGCCAGTAGTATAGTGGGACCCACGGCGGGTAATGAGCAGTTCTTC. This rearrangement joins TRBV19 to TRBJ2-1, with D perhaps TRBD1 or TRBD2 (5 bases each). Germline V gene lookup returns CDR1 LNHDA and CDR2 SQIVND (reference sequence). The length of the CDR3 is 16 residues. Trimming removed 1 base from V and 7 bases from J, with 17 bases in between.